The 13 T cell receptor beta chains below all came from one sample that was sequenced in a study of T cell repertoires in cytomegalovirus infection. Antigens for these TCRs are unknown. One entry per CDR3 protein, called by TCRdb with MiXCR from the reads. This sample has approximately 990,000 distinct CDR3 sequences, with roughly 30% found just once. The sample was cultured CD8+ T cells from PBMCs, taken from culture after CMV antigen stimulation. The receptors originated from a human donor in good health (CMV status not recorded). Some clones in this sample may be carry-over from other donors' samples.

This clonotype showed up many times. In DNA, the CDR3 is TGTGCCAGCAGCGTACTAGCGGGGCCCTACGAGCAGTACTTC. Protein sequence: CASSVLAGPYEQYF. This chain uses TRBV7-6 with TRBJ2-7; 10 nucleotides align to TRBD2. V trimming: 5 bases; J trimming: 2 bases; junction bases outside the gene matches: 3. The CDR3 loop spans 14 amino acids. CDR1 is SGHVS and CDR2 is FNYEAQ in the germline V gene.

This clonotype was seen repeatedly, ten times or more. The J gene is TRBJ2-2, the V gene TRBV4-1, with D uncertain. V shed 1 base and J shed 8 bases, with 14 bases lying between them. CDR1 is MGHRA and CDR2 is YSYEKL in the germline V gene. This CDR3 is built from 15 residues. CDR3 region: CASSQGASPQGELFF. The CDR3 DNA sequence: TGCGCCAGCAGCCAAGGAGCTTCCCCCCAAGGGGAGCTGTTTTTT.

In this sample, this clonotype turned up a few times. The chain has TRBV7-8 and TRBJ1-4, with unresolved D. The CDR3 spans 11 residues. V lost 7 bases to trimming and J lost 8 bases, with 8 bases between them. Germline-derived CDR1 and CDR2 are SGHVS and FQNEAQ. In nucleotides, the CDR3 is TGTGCCAGCACCTCGGGGGAAAAACTGTTTTTT. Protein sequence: CASTSGEKLFF.

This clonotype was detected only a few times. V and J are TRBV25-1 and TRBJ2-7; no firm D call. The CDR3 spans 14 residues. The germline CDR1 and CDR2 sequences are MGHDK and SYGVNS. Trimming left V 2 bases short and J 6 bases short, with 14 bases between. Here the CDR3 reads CASSEKVLGSEQYF. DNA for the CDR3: TGTGCCAGCAGTGAAAAGGTGTTAGGGTCCGAGCAGTACTTC.

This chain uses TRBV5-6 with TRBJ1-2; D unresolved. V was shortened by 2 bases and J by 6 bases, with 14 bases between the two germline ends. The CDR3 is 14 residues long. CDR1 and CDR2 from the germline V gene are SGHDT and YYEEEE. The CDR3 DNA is TGTGCCAGCAGCTTTTCTCATTCTCGGGATGGCTACACCTTC. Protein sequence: CASSFSHSRDGYTF. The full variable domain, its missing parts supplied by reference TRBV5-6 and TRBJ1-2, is DAGVTQSPTHLIKTRGQQVTLRCSPKSGHDTVSWYQQALGQGPQFIFQYYEEEERQRGNFPDRFSGHQFPNYSSELNVNALLLGDSALYLCASSFSHSRDGYTFGSGTRLTVV.

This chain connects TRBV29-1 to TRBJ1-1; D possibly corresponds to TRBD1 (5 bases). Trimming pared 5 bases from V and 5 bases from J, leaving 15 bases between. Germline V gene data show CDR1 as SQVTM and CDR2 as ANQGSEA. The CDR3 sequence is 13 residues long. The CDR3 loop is CSVNGPKGTEAFF. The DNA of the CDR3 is TGCAGCGTTAACGGCCCGAAGGGGACTGAAGCTTTCTTT.

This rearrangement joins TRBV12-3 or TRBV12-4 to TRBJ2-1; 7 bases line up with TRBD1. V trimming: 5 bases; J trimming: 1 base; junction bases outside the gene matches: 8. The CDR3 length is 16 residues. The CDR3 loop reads CASSDVRGRSYNEQFF. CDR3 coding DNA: TGTGCCAGCAGTGACGTTAGGGGGCGTTCCTACAATGAGCAGTTCTTC.

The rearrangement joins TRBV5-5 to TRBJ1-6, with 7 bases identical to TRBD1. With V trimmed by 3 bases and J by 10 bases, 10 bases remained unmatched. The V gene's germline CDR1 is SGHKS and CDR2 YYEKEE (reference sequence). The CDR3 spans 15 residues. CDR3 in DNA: TGTGCCAGCAGCTGGCGGGGAACAGGGGTCTCACCCCTCCACTTT. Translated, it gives CASSWRGTGVSPLHF.

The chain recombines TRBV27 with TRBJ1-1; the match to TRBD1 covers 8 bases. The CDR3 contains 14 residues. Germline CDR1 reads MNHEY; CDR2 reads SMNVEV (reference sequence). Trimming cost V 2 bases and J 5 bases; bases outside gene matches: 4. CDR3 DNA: TGTGCCAGCAGTTTACAGGGGGCGGAAACTGAAGCTTTCTTT. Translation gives CASSLQGAETEAFF.

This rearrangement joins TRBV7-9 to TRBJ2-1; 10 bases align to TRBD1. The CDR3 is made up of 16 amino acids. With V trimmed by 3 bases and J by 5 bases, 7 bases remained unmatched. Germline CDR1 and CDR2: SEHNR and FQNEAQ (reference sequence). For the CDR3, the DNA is TGTGCCAGCAGCTTGACCGGGACAGGGGAAGACAATGAGCAGTTCTTC. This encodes CASSLTGTGEDNEQFF.

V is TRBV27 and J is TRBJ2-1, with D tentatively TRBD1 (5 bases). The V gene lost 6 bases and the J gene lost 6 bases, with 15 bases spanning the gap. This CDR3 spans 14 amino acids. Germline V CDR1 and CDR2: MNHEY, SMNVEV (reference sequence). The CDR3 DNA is TGTGCCAGCAGCCCCCTTGGGGCCCGCAATGAGCAGTTCTTC. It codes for CASSPLGARNEQFF.

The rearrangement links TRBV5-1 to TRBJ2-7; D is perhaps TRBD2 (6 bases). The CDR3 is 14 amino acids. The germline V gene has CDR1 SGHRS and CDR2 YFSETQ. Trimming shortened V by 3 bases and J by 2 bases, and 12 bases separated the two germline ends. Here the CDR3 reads CASSWRDPTYEQYF. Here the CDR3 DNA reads TGCGCCAGCAGCTGGAGGGATCCTACCTACGAGCAGTACTTC.

CDR3 coding DNA: TGTGCCACCAGTAACCCCCGGGACAGAGTCTATGGGTATGGCTACACCTTC. Translation: CATSNPRDRVYGYGYTF. This rearrangement joins TRBV24-1 to TRBJ1-2; 7 positions match TRBD1. Trimming cost V 6 bases and J 5 bases; bases outside gene matches: 17. Looked up from germline, CDR1 is KGHDR and CDR2 is SFDVKD. CDR3 size: 17 residues.